This T cell receptor (beta chain) was identified in a study of blood T cell repertoires in COVID-19. Turning to the study itself: The origin of the acute and convalescent COVID-19 samples was the United States, Italy and Spain.

Study processing details: Estimation of nucleated cell counts was performed using reference gene primer amplification. Assay: immunoSEQ multiplex PCR; the TCRdb copy retains only in-frame clones and omits some. V, J and clone size were drawn from that table, and D and trimming were deduced from the DNA. Here the sample spans under 100,000 clones, around 89% being singletons. This clone was counted between two and nine times. The CDR3 runs 12 residues. Germline CDR1 reads LNHDA; CDR2 reads SQIVND (reference sequence). Trimming removed 3 bases at V and 4 bases at J, with 6 bases between. V and J are TRBV19 and TRBJ1-2; the D gene is possibly TRBD1 (6 bases). The material sequenced was peripheral blood. The clonotype originates from a man in his fifties with acute or convalescent COVID-19. The CDR3 reads CASSIRGYGYTF. Written as DNA, the CDR3 is TGTGCCAGTAGTATCAGGGGCTATGGCTACACCTTC.